Described below is a single T cell receptor (beta chain) sequence and its context. No cell sorting was done before RNA was extracted from the tissue. The normal lung tissue was taken more than 3 cm from the tumor edge. TCRbeta libraries were built with three rounds of nested PCR, modified from ARM-PCR. TCRdb ran MiXCR on the multiplex PCR reads and lists one entry per CDR3 protein. The data hold over 80,000 distinct CDR3 sequences, with 80% observed a single time. The source of the sample is a study of tumor and adjacent non-tumor tissue in lung cancer. The receptor's source is a man between 60 and 70 years old with small cell lung cancer. The sample comprised distant non-tumor lung tissue.

The CDR3 nucleotides are TGCAGTACTCACCCCGACTGCACAGATACGCAGTATTTT. Translated: CSTHPDCTDTQYF. The chain couples TRBV20-1 to TRBJ2-3; D uncertain. Germline values: CDR1 DFQATT, CDR2 SNEGSKA (reference sequence). Deletions cut 8 bases from V and 1 base from J, with 13 bases between. The CDR3 length is 13 residues.